The 9 T cell receptor beta chains listed next were all sequenced from one sample in a study of beta chain features in type 1 diabetes. Study findings and constraints: In every one of the four CD4+ subsets, TCRB CDR3s were moderately but significantly shorter in Type 1 diabetes patients.

Of the isolated RNA, all was reverse transcribed, and so the sequenced material was expressed TCRB transcripts. Here immunoSEQ multiplex PCR was the method, and the copy in TCRdb shows in-frame clones only, minus some. The repertoire consists of more than 300,000 clones, with around 13% occurring once and the leading ten covering over 0.008%. These TCRs' antigens remain unknown. The sample taken for sequencing was naive CD4+ T cells from blood. All receptors come from a young woman with type 1 diabetes.

This clone was counted between two and nine times. The J gene is TRBJ1-1, the V gene TRBV11-1; D unclear. Deletions cut 5 bases from V and 1 base from J, with 5 bases between. CDR1 is SGHAT, CDR2 FQDESV, per germline (reference sequence). The CDR3 totals 12 residues. DNA for the CDR3: TGTGCCAGCAGCCCGAGGAACACTGAAGCTTTCTTT. Its translation is CASSPRNTEAFF.

The table lists this clone with a few counts. J is TRBJ1-4 and V is TRBV7-2, with 7 bases matching TRBD1. V shed 5 bases, J shed 4 bases, and the junction held 10 bases outside the gene matches. Germline CDR1 and CDR2: SGHTA and FQGNSA. There are 16 residues in the CDR3. CDR3 sequence reads: CASSLRFDRVNEKLFF. CDR3 coding DNA: TGTGCCAGCAGCCTTAGATTTGACAGGGTTAATGAAAAACTGTTTTTT.

This clone has more than one count but fewer than ten. This chain connects TRBV9 to TRBJ1-1, with D possibly being TRBD1 (5 bases). In germline, CDR1 is SGDLS, CDR2 YYNGEE. Trimming pared 4 bases from V and 2 bases from J, leaving 9 bases between. CDR3 size: 13 residues. The CDR3 sequence: CASSQTVNTEAFF. DNA of the CDR3: TGTGCCAGCAGCCAGACAGTTAACACTGAAGCTTTCTTT.

The chain employs TRBV29-1 and TRBJ2-1; D perhaps matches TRBD1 (7 bases). Germline V gene data show CDR1 as SQVTM and CDR2 as ANQGSEA. Trimming stripped 7 bases from V and 3 bases from J, with 13 bases between. The CDR3 is 13 amino acids. The CDR3 DNA sequence: TGCAGCGCTGACCAGGGGGGCTACAATGAGCAGTTCTTC. It specifies CSADQGGYNEQFF.

This clone was recorded a few times. The same CDR3 can be traced to other DNA sequences in this sample. The gene calls are TRBV9 and TRBJ1-5, with 9 bases aligning to TRBD1. CDR3 size: 14 residues. Germline CDR1 and CDR2: SGDLS and YYNGEE. Trimming at V came to 0 bases and at J to 6 bases, leaving 1 base not matched to a gene. CDR3 in DNA: TGTGCCAGCAGCGTAGGACAGGGGGGTCAGCCCCAGCATTTT. Its protein product is CASSVGQGGQPQHF.

The CDR3: CSVGRASAPIYGYTF. The DNA of the CDR3 is TGCAGCGTGGGCAGGGCCAGCGCCCCTATCTATGGCTACACCTTC. The chain couples TRBV29-1 to TRBJ1-2, with TRBD1 as a possible D gene (5 bases). The V gene's germline CDR1 is SQVTM and CDR2 ANQGSEA. Deletions cut 6 bases from V and 4 bases from J, with 21 bases between. CDR3 length: 15 amino acids.

Only a few counts were recorded for this clone. The rearrangement uses TRBV19 and TRBJ2-3, with D perhaps matching TRBD1 (5 bases). The V and J ends lost 7 bases and 2 bases respectively, with 16 bases between them. Germline V gene data show CDR1 as LNHDA and CDR2 as SQIVND (reference sequence). The CDR3 runs 15 residues. The CDR3 is CASTASRQTTDTQYF. In DNA form, the CDR3 reads TGTGCCAGTACCGCCTCGCGACAGACCACAGATACGCAGTATTTT. Looking up the rest from reference TRBV19 and TRBJ2-3 gives the full variable domain: DGGITQSPKYLFRKEGQNVTLSCEQNLNHDAMYWYRQDPGQGLRLIYYSQIVNDFQKGDIAEGYSVSREKKESFPLTVTSAQKNPTAFYLCASTASRQTTDTQYFGPGTRLTVL.

This chain connects TRBV5-1 to TRBJ2-3; 12 bases agree with TRBD2. The V segment lost 4 bases and the J segment 3 bases; nucleotides outside the gene matches: 18. Germline CDR1 SGHRS, CDR2 YFSETQ. This CDR3 has 20 amino acids. The CDR3 coding sequence is TGCGCCAGCAGCGGTAGACTAGCGGGGGACCAACCCACCGTGACAGATACGCAGTATTTT. Translated, it gives CASSGRLAGDQPTVTDTQYF.

This clone has a handful of counts. The rearrangement links TRBV25-1 to TRBJ2-3; TRBD2 matches at 11 bases. The CDR3 sequence is 15 residues long. The germline CDR1 and CDR2 sequences are MGHDK and SYGVNS. Unmatched junction bases numbered 10, after V lost 8 bases and J lost 6 bases. CDR3 residues: CASAPSGGRADTQYF. The CDR3 DNA follows: TGTGCCAGCGCCCCTAGCGGGGGGCGTGCGGATACGCAGTATTTT.